This TCR beta chain was profiled in a study of early T cells in non-severe SARS-CoV-2 infection. Trimming removed 0 bases at V and 0 bases at J, with 10 bases between. The length of the CDR3 is 15 residues. In germline, CDR1 is SGDLS, CDR2 YYNGEE. Unique molecular identifier tags were affixed to discrete cDNA molecules. TCRdb recomputed calls from the 5' RACE reads with MiXCR, one row per CDR3 protein. The sample carries 48,000 or so distinct CDR3 sequences, less than 15% recorded once. About this clonotype: Its antigen remains unknown.

Study-wide results and limits: Anti-spike CD8 responses were favored by VDJdb matching, which missed private and CD4 specificities.

The sequencing input was whole blood. The sequence derives from an adult who was a healthcare worker with PCR-confirmed SARS-CoV-2 infection or an uninfected control (not recorded which). The chain couples TRBV9 to TRBJ2-7, with D uncertain. CDR3 sequence (DNA): TGTGCCAGCAGCGTAGGTGCCGATAGCTCCTACGAGCAGTACTTC. It is translated as CASSVGADSSYEQYF.